Each of the 18 T cell receptor beta chains below was sequenced from the same sample in a study of graft-versus-host responses after intestinal transplantation. The method was immunoSEQ multiplex PCR; TCRdb's version includes in-frame clones alone and lacks a portion of them. The profile shows 99,000 or so clones, around 90% of them singletons. For these receptors, no antigen is known. This specimen was unstimulated CD8+ T cells sorted from spleen or lymph node cells, taken before transplant. The receptors stem from a human donor who was the organ donor for an intestinal transplant.

V usage is TRBV11-2 and J usage is TRBJ1-1, with TRBD1 identical over 9 bases. Per germline, CDR1 SGHAT and CDR2 FQNNGV. The ends lost 5 bases at V and 8 bases at J; junction bases unmatched: 6. This CDR3 has 13 amino acids. The CDR3 DNA follows: TGTGCCAGCAGCCGCCGACAGGGGGAAGAAGCTTTCTTT. Amino acids: CASSRRQGEEAFF. Full variable domain (missing parts from reference TRBV11-2 and TRBJ1-1): EAGVAQSPRYKIIEKRQSVAFWCNPISGHATLYWYQQILGQGPKLLIQFQNNGVVDDSQLPKDRFSAERLKGVDSTLKIQPAKLEDSAVYLCASSRRQGEEAFFGQGTRLTVV.

The CDR3 region is CAIRAAGQETQYF. CDR3 sequence (DNA): TGTGCCATCAGGGCCGCGGGGCAAGAGACCCAGTACTTC. This sequence joins TRBV10-3 and TRBJ2-5; tentative D call: TRBD2 (6 bases). The V gene's germline CDR1 is ENHRY and CDR2 SYGVKD. V was cut by 6 bases and J by 2 bases, with 10 bases left in between. The CDR3 has 13 amino acids.

This clone has just one count. The chain carries TRBV30 and TRBJ1-5, with D possibly TRBD1 on 6 matching bases. The germline V gene has CDR1 GTSNPN and CDR2 SVGIG (reference sequence). This CDR3 contains 14 residues. V lost 1 base to trimming and J lost 6 bases, with 13 bases between them. DNA of the CDR3: TGTGCCTGGAGTGGGGGGCAGGTGAGTCAGCCCCAGCATTTT. Translating it yields CAWSGGQVSQPQHF. Complete variable domain (other parts from reference TRBV30 and TRBJ1-5): SQTIHQWPATLVQPVGSPLSLECTVEGTSNPNLYWYRQAAGRGLQLLFYSVGIGQISSEVPQNLSASRPQDRQFILSSKKLLLSDSGFYLCAWSGGQVSQPQHFGDGTRLSIL.

This CDR3 is CASSILRLGTGELFF. The CDR3 nucleotides are TGTGCCAGCAGTATTTTGAGGTTGGGCACCGGGGAGCTGTTTTTT. The chain recombines TRBV2 with TRBJ2-2; D not certain. The V gene's germline CDR1 is SNHLY and CDR2 FYNNEI. CDR3 size: 15 residues. Trimming took off 5 bases at V and 4 bases at J, with 14 bases between the two ends.

The rearrangement joins TRBV7-9 to TRBJ2-1; 7 nucleotides match TRBD2. This CDR3 spans 14 amino acids. V shed 7 bases and J 8 bases; nucleotides not matched to a gene: 11. Germline V CDR1 and CDR2: SEHNR, FQNEAQ (reference sequence). CDR3 sequence: CASTPTSSLDEQFF. In nucleotides, the CDR3 is TGTGCCAGCACACCGACTAGCTCTTTAGATGAGCAGTTCTTC.

Comments on this clone: The junction differs from germline at one of its ends, possibly a read error. This chain joins TRBV7-6 and TRBJ2-3, with 11 bases fitting TRBD2. Germline V CDR1 and CDR2: SGHVS, FNYEAQ. There are 13 residues in the CDR3. The CDR3, as DNA: TGTGCCAGCAGCCCCCTCCGACTAGCGGGATGGAATTTT. Its protein product is CASSPLRLAGWNF.

V gene TRBV2 combines with J gene TRBJ2-7; maybe TRBD1 (6 bases). Germline assignment: CDR1 SNHLY and CDR2 FYNNEI. V shed 10 bases and J shed 2 bases, with 18 bases lying between them. The CDR3 has 14 amino acids. Here the CDR3 reads CAITRDTRPYEQYF. The CDR3 DNA follows: TGTGCCATAACCCGGGACACTCGACCCTACGAGCAGTACTTC.

J is TRBJ1-2 and V is TRBV28, with 7 bases lining up with TRBD1. Germline loops: CDR1 MDHEN, CDR2 SYDVKM. Trimming took 1 base from V and 8 from J; bases not matched to a gene: 7. The CDR3 sequence is 14 residues long. The CDR3 DNA reads TGTGCCAGCAGTTTATCAGACAGGGTGGGGGGCTACACCTTC. Its protein product is CASSLSDRVGGYTF.

This clone has a handful of counts. The chain links TRBV6-1 to TRBJ2-7; D is perhaps TRBD2 (6 bases). Germline-derived CDR1 and CDR2 are MNHNS and SASEGT. The CDR3 spans 14 residues. Trimming shortened V by 8 bases and J by 4 bases, and 18 bases separated the two germline ends. The CDR3 coding sequence is TGTGCCAGCTTGGTGGGGGACGCGGGGTACGAGCAGTACTTC. This gives the protein CASLVGDAGYEQYF.

V and J are TRBV6-1 and TRBJ2-5; possibly TRBD2 for D (6 bases). The end of the DNA fits TRBJ2-7 better, so the J call may be wrong. Germline-derived CDR1 and CDR2 are MNHNS and SASEGT. The CDR3 spans 14 residues. CDR3 bases: TGTGCCAGCAAATCTACCAGCGGGTCCTACGAGCAGTACTTC. Translated, it gives CASKSTSGSYEQYF.

This chain uses TRBV11-2 with TRBJ2-1, with 10 bases aligning to TRBD2. Per germline, CDR1 SGHAT and CDR2 FQNNGV. The CDR3 is made up of 16 amino acids. The trim removed 5 bases at V and 9 bases at J, leaving 13 bases unmatched. The CDR3 here is CASSPPSSGSVGEQFF. Here the CDR3 DNA reads TGTGCCAGCAGCCCCCCCTCTAGCGGGAGTGTTGGTGAGCAGTTCTTC.

This chain connects TRBV21-1 to TRBJ2-7; TRBD1, the table's D call, was not compared with the DNA. TRBV21-1 is annotated as a pseudogene. This CDR3 has 16 residues. In DNA form, the CDR3 reads TGTGCCAGCAGCCTTCGAATGGGACAGGGTACCTACGAGCAGTACTTC. It codes for CASSLRMGQGTYEQYF.

The chain uses TRBV28 and TRBJ2-3; TRBD2 matches at 9 bases. The CDR3 extends over 16 amino acids. The V gene's germline CDR1 is MDHEN and CDR2 SYDVKM. V shed 3 bases, J shed 4 bases, and the junction held 8 bases outside the gene matches. CDR3 bases: TGTGCCAGCAGTTTTGCTAGCGGGATGCTGTCAGATACGCAGTATTTT. Protein sequence: CASSFASGMLSDTQYF.

The sample holds one count of this clone. The chain joins TRBV13 to TRBJ2-3; D perhaps matches TRBD1 (5 bases). Germline CDR1 PRHDT, CDR2 FYEKMQ (reference sequence). Between the trimmed V and J ends, which lost 3 bases and 2 bases, there was a span of 9 bases. CDR3 length: 14 residues. In DNA form, the CDR3 reads TGTGCCAGCAGCTTCGGCAGGGTCACAGATACGCAGTATTTT. This encodes CASSFGRVTDTQYF.

The gene calls are TRBV4-2 and TRBJ1-4, with D unresolved. This CDR3 contains 14 residues. The germline V and J ends were trimmed by 4 bases and 5 bases, with 11 bases remaining between them. Per the germline V gene, CDR1 is LGHNA and CDR2 is YNFKEQ. CDR3 nucleotides: TGTGCCAGCAGCCTAACTCAGGAAAATGAAAAACTGTTTTTT. As protein: CASSLTQENEKLFF.

This clone was observed a handful of times. J is TRBJ2-7 and V is TRBV27, with 8 bases that match TRBD2. V dropped 5 bases and J dropped 3; count of bases not matched to a gene: 9. Germline values: CDR1 MNHEY, CDR2 SMNVEV (reference sequence). The CDR3 has 15 amino acids. CDR3 amino acids: CASSLGAGVFYEQYF. The CDR3 DNA is TGTGCCAGCAGTCTAGGAGCGGGAGTATTCTACGAGCAGTACTTC.

The chain uses TRBV5-1 and TRBJ2-7; 10 bases match TRBD1. The CDR3 is 14 residues long. In germline, CDR1 is SGHRS, CDR2 YFSETQ. J lost 6 bases, V lost 3 bases, and 6 bases had no gene match. CDR3 region: CASSSGTGASEQYF. The CDR3 DNA is TGCGCCAGCAGCTCCGGGACAGGGGCCTCCGAGCAGTACTTC.

This clone was seen once. The J gene is TRBJ1-2, the V gene TRBV4-1; 7 bases are a match to TRBD1. CDR1 MGHRA and CDR2 YSYEKL come from the germline V gene. This CDR3 is 16 amino acids long. J was trimmed by 0 bases and V by 0 bases; bases with no gene match: 4. Here the CDR3 reads CASSQEQTGTNYGYTF. CDR3 coding DNA: TGCGCCAGCAGCCAAGAGCAGACAGGGACTAACTATGGCTACACCTTC.